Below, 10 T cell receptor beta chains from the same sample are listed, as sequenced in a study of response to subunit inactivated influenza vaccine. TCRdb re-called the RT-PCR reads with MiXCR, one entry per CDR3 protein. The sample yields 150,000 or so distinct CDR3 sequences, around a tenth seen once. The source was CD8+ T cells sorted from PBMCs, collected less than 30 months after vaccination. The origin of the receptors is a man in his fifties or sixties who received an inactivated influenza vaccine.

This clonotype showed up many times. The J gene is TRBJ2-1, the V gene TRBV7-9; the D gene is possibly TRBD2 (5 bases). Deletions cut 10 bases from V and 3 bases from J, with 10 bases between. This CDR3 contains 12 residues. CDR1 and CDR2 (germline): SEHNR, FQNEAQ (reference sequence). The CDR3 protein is CATRSGYNEQFF. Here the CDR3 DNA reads TGTGCCACGCGGAGCGGCTACAATGAGCAGTTCTTC.

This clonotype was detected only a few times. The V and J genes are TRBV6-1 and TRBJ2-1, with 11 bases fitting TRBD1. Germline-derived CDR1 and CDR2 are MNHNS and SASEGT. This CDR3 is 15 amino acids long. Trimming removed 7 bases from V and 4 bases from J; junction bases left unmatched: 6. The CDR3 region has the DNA TGTGCCAGCACTACCGGGACAGGGGGTTACAATGAGCAGTTCTTC. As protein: CASTTGTGGYNEQFF.

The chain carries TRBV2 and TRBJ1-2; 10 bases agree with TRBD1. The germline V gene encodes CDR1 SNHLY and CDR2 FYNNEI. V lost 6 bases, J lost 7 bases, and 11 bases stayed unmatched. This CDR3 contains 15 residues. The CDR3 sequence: CASRAPGQGISGYTF. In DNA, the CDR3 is TGTGCCAGCAGGGCACCGGGACAGGGGATCTCTGGCTACACCTTC.

The CDR3, as DNA: TGCGCCAGCAGCCAAGTGCTGGGGACAACTAATGAAAAACTGTTTTTT. It specifies CASSQVLGTTNEKLFF. The chain recombines TRBV4-3 with TRBJ1-4; D remains ambiguous. The CDR3 extends over 16 amino acids. Trimming stripped 1 base from V and 0 bases from J, with 9 bases between. The germline V gene has CDR1 LGHNA and CDR2 YSLEER.

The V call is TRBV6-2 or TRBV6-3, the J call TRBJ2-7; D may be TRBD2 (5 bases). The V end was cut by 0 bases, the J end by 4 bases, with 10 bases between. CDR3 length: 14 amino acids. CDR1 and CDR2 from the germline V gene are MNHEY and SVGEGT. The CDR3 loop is CASSYSVRGYEQYF. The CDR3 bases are TGTGCCAGCAGTTACTCGGTGAGAGGGTACGAGCAGTACTTC.

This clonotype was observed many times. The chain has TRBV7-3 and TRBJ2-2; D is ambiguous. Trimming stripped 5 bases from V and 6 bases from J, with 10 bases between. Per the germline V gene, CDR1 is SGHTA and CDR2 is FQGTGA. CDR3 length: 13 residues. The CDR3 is CASSPDRAGELFF. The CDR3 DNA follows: TGTGCCAGCAGCCCCGACCGGGCCGGGGAGCTGTTTTTT.

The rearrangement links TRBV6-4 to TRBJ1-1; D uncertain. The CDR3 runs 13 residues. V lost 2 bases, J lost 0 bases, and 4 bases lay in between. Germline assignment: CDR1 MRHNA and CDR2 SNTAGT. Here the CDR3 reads CASSDRMNTEAFF. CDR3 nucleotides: TGTGCCAGCAGTGACAGGATGAACACTGAAGCTTTCTTT.

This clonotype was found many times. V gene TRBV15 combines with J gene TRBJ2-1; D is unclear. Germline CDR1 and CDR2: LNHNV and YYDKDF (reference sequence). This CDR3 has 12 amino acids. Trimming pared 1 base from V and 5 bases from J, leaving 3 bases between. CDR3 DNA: TGTGCCACCAGCAGAGGGAACAATGAGCAGTTCTTC. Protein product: CATSRGNNEQFF.

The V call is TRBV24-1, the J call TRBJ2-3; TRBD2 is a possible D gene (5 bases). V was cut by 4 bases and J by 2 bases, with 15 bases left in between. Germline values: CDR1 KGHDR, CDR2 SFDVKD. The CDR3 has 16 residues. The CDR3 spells CATSDFSGLDTDTQYF. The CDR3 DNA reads TGTGCCACCAGTGACTTTTCCGGACTCGACACAGATACGCAGTATTTT.

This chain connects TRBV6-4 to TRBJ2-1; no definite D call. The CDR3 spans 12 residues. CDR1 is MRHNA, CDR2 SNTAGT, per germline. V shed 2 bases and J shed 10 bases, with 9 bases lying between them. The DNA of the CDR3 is TGTGCCAGCAGTGACCCATATGGGGAGCAGTTCTTC. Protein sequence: CASSDPYGEQFF.